Each of the 23 T cell receptor beta chains below was sequenced from the same sample in a study of neurological immune-mediated disorders. One entry per CDR3 protein, called by TCRdb with MiXCR from the 5' RACE reads. This table holds over 65,000 distinct CDR3 sequences, 2.5% to 3% found once. Sequencing was performed on PBMCs. These receptors all stem from a woman in her 30s with multiple sclerosis.

This clonotype was seen ten or more times. The chain couples TRBV20-1 to TRBJ1-5, with no clear D. The CDR3 contains 14 residues. V was clipped by 2 bases and J by 4 bases, with 12 bases between them. The germline gives CDR1 DFQATT, CDR2 SNEGSKA (reference sequence). The CDR3 loop is CSARPPEGNQPQHF. As DNA, the CDR3 is TGCAGTGCTAGACCGCCGGAGGGTAATCAGCCCCAGCATTTT.

This clonotype was recorded many times. The CDR3 DNA sequence: TGCGCCAGCAGCGAATCCTACAATGAGCAGTTCTTC. Translating it yields CASSESYNEQFF. The chain uses TRBV5-1 and TRBJ2-1; D unclear. In germline, CDR1 is SGHRS, CDR2 YFSETQ. This CDR3 is 12 amino acids long. V was clipped by 4 bases and J by 1 base, with 3 bases between them.

Ten or more counts support this clonotype. The rearrangement joins TRBV7-9 to TRBJ2-1; 10 bases are a match to TRBD2. With V trimmed by 6 bases and J by 10 bases, 12 bases remained unmatched. The CDR3 totals 15 residues. CDR1 SEHNR and CDR2 FQNEAQ come from the germline V gene (reference sequence). CDR3: CASSPRRLAGEEQFF. CDR3 coding DNA: TGTGCCAGCAGTCCGCGGAGGCTAGCGGGAGAGGAGCAGTTCTTC.

This clonotype was counted ten times or more. V usage is TRBV7-9 and J usage is TRBJ2-7, with no clear D. CDR1 and CDR2 from the germline V gene are SEHNR and FQNEAQ (reference sequence). CDR3 size: 14 residues. Trimming shortened V by 5 bases and J by 2 bases, and 13 bases separated the two germline ends. The CDR3 region is CASSPDSRPYEQYF. CDR3 nucleotides: TGTGCCAGCAGCCCAGACTCCCGCCCCTACGAGCAGTACTTC.

There are many counts of this clonotype. This chain connects TRBV5-1 to TRBJ1-4; no clear D gene. Trimming took off 4 bases at V and 0 bases at J, with 10 bases between the two ends. CDR3 length: 15 amino acids. The germline V gene encodes CDR1 SGHRS and CDR2 YFSETQ. CDR3 coding DNA: TGCGCCAGCAGCGTCGGGAGAGCAACTAATGAAAAACTGTTTTTT. Residues: CASSVGRATNEKLFF.

This clonotype was recorded at least ten times. This chain links TRBV4-3 with TRBJ2-3; 9 bases fit TRBD2. Per germline, CDR1 LGHNA and CDR2 YSLEER. The CDR3 spans 16 residues. After removal of 0 bases from V and 4 bases from J, the junction contained 5 bases not matched to a gene. The CDR3 DNA sequence: TGCGCCAGCAGCCAAGAGGTAGCGGGAGTCTCAGATACGCAGTATTTT. Translation gives CASSQEVAGVSDTQYF.

This clonotype was observed at least ten times. At one of its ends the junction is not consistent with the germline gene, which may arise from a read error. Here the CDR3 DNA reads TGTGCCAGCAGTTGGAATGCCAATGATCAGTTCTTC. This codes for CASSWNANDQFF. The chain uses TRBV27 and TRBJ2-1; D is undetermined. The germline V gene encodes CDR1 MNHEY and CDR2 SMNVEV (reference sequence). CDR3 length equals 12 residues.

This clonotype was counted at least ten times. The junction and the germline gene differ at one end; a read error may be behind it. This chain uses TRBV12-3 or TRBV12-4 with TRBJ1-1, with a possible D match to TRBD1 (5 bases). The CDR3 totals 12 residues. The CDR3 DNA reads TGTGCCAGCAGTCCCGGGGGAGGGAGGCCGATCTTT. Translating gives CASSPGGGRPIF.

The rearrangement joins TRBV6-6 to TRBJ1-2; D is uncertain. V shed 4 bases and J shed 8 bases, with 17 bases lying between them. The CDR3 totals 14 residues. Germline loops: CDR1 MNHNY, CDR2 SVGAGI (reference sequence). CDR3 DNA sequence: TGTGCCAGCAGTTTCACCGGGCCACGTTCGGGCTACACCTTC. It translates to CASSFTGPRSGYTF.

This clonotype has a count of ten or more. J is TRBJ1-5 and V is TRBV5-1; 10 bases are a match to TRBD1. Germline V lookup: CDR1 SGHRS, CDR2 YFSETQ. This CDR3 is built from 14 residues. J gave up 7 bases and V 4 bases, and 5 bases lay outside the gene matches. The CDR3 reads CASSGGTGDQPQHF. The CDR3 region has the DNA TGCGCCAGCAGCGGAGGGACAGGGGACCAGCCCCAGCATTTT.

This clonotype occurred many times. The CDR3 loop reads CASSQDMLRTSGIGDTGELFF. The CDR3 DNA reads as TGCGCCAGCAGCCAAGATATGCTACGGACTAGCGGGATAGGGGACACCGGGGAGCTGTTTTTT. The V and J genes are TRBV4-1 and TRBJ2-2; 12 bases are a match to TRBD2. V lost 0 bases and J lost 3; bases outside the gene matches: 14. CDR1 and CDR2 from the germline V gene are MGHRA and YSYEKL. The CDR3 totals 21 residues.

This clonotype was picked up many times. This chain uses TRBV25-1 with TRBJ2-3; D ambiguous. Per the germline V gene, CDR1 is MGHDK and CDR2 is SYGVNS. The V and J ends lost 8 bases and 7 bases respectively, with 7 bases between them. This CDR3 contains 10 residues. The CDR3, as DNA: TGTGCCAGCTCTGCTCATACGCAGTATTTT. Amino acid sequence: CASSAHTQYF.

This clonotype appeared many times. V usage is TRBV5-1 and J usage is TRBJ2-7; 10 nucleotides align to TRBD2. The CDR3 runs to 15 residues. The germline V gene encodes CDR1 SGHRS and CDR2 YFSETQ. Trimming removed 4 bases from V and 2 bases from J; junction bases left unmatched: 6. The CDR3 is CASSPTGTSAYEQYF. The CDR3 DNA is TGCGCCAGCAGCCCAACCGGGACTAGCGCCTACGAGCAGTACTTC.

This clonotype was recorded many times. This chain links TRBV5-1 with TRBJ2-3, with no clear D. This CDR3 contains 12 residues. Trimming removed 1 base at V and 6 bases at J, with 6 bases between. Germline assignment: CDR1 SGHRS and CDR2 YFSETQ. The CDR3 DNA sequence: TGCGCCAGCAGCTTGAGTGGGGATACGCAGTATTTT. Its protein is CASSLSGDTQYF.

V gene TRBV4-3 combines with J gene TRBJ2-7; possible D gene TRBD1, 6 bases. The CDR3 extends over 15 amino acids. The germline V gene has CDR1 LGHNA and CDR2 YSLEER. The V end was cut by 0 bases, the J end by 4 bases, with 13 bases between. In DNA form, the CDR3 reads TGCGCCAGCAGCCAAGAGGTGTACCAGGGGTACGAGCAGTACTTC. It specifies CASSQEVYQGYEQYF.

The sample holds many counts of this clonotype. This chain links TRBV7-2 with TRBJ2-7, with D possibly being TRBD2 (5 bases). Germline CDR1 reads SGHTA; CDR2 reads FQGNSA. This CDR3 is built from 14 residues. V shed 2 bases and J shed 5 bases, with 13 bases lying between them. In DNA form, the CDR3 reads TGTGCCAGCAGCTTATACCGTAGCGTCGACGAGCAGTACTTC. This codes for CASSLYRSVDEQYF. The entire variable domain, with the rest obtained from reference TRBV7-2 and TRBJ2-7, is as follows: GAGVSQSPSNKVTEKGKDVELRCDPISGHTALYWYRQSLGQGLEFLIYFQGNSAPDKSGLPSDRFSAERTGGSVSTLTIQRTQQEDSAVYLCASSLYRSVDEQYFGPGTRLTVT.

The sample holds many counts of this clonotype. The chain carries TRBV29-1 and TRBJ2-1; 10 positions match TRBD2. CDR1 is SQVTM, CDR2 ANQGSEA, per germline. V lost 4 bases and J lost 0; bases outside the gene matches: 6. This CDR3 spans 16 amino acids. The CDR3 loop is CSVGSSGSSSYNEQFF. As DNA, the CDR3 is TGCAGCGTTGGTTCTAGCGGGAGTAGCTCCTACAATGAGCAGTTCTTC.

This clonotype was observed at least ten times. V is TRBV3-1 and J is TRBJ2-3; 8 nucleotides align to TRBD1. V shed 4 bases and J 0 bases; nucleotides not matched to a gene: 6. This CDR3 comprises 16 residues. Germline V gene sequence: CDR1 LGHDT, CDR2 YNNKEL (reference sequence). In DNA form, the CDR3 reads TGTGCCAGCAGCCCACCCAGGGGGCTCAGCACAGATACGCAGTATTTT. Its translation: CASSPPRGLSTDTQYF.

The sample holds many counts of this clonotype. The chain couples TRBV20-1 to TRBJ2-7, with D possibly matching TRBD2 (6 bases). CDR3 length: 14 amino acids. CDR1 DFQATT and CDR2 SNEGSKA come from the germline V gene (reference sequence). For the CDR3, the DNA is TGCAGCGTTTCCAGGGACTTAAGGACGGGTGAGCAGTACTTC. Translated: CSVSRDLRTGEQYF.

This clonotype was counted many times. This chain links TRBV7-2 with TRBJ2-7, with D possibly TRBD2 on 6 matching bases. V dropped 0 bases and J dropped 1 base, with 13 bases sitting between them. Per the germline V gene, CDR1 is SGHTA and CDR2 is FQGNSA. The CDR3 consists of 16 residues. As DNA, the CDR3 is TGTGCCAGCAGCTTAGCGCAGGGACTCCGGTCCTACGAGCAGTACTTC. Protein sequence: CASSLAQGLRSYEQYF. The variable domain in full, with the rest retrieved from reference TRBV7-2 and TRBJ2-7, is GAGVSQSPSNKVTEKGKDVELRCDPISGHTALYWYRQSLGQGLEFLIYFQGNSAPDKSGLPSDRFSAERTGGSVSTLTIQRTQQEDSAVYLCASSLAQGLRSYEQYFGPGTRLTVT.

This clonotype came up many times. The chain joins TRBV29-1 to TRBJ2-6; D gene uncertain. CDR1 is SQVTM and CDR2 is ANQGSEA in the germline V gene. The CDR3 has 13 residues. V was clipped by 1 base and J by 3 bases, with 4 bases between them. CDR3 nucleotide sequence: TGCAGCGTTGAAGCGTATGGGGCCAACGTCCTGACTTTC. Translation gives CSVEAYGANVLTF.

This clonotype was seen ten or more times. In DNA form, the CDR3 reads TGTGCCAGCAGCCCATACTCTGGGACTAGTGGCACCGGGGAGCTGTTTTTT. Translating gives CASSPYSGTSGTGELFF. V gene TRBV7-6 combines with J gene TRBJ2-2; 8 bases match TRBD2. The V gene's germline CDR1 is SGHVS and CDR2 FNYEAQ. The junction had 12 bases not matched to a gene; V was cut back by 5 bases and J by 4 bases. This CDR3 contains 17 residues.

The table lists this clonotype with many counts. The chain employs TRBV12-3 or TRBV12-4 and TRBJ2-1; no reliable D call. V lost 1 base and J lost 0, with 13 bases in between. This CDR3 is 17 amino acids long. DNA for the CDR3: TGTGCCAGCAGTTTAGGTGTCCCCCAGAGCTCCTACAATGAGCAGTTCTTC. It is translated as CASSLGVPQSSYNEQFF.